Listed below are T cell receptor beta chains from one sample, sequenced in a study of T cell responses to AZD1222 COVID-19 vaccine. TCRdb's copy holds only in-frame clones and misses some; the assay was immunoSEQ multiplex PCR. The data show about 100,000 clones, approximately 88% seen once. Here the sequenced sample was peripheral blood, taken on day 0 of AZD1222 vaccination. These receptors all come from an adult in good health. Both conserved end residues are part of each CDR3. A D gene is named only where the DNA matches it firmly. A row's size may be missing; if present it is once, few, many or a size class.

TRBD1	TRBV4-3	TRBJ1-3	NA	CASSQEDRSGNTIYF	TGCGCCAGCAGCCAAGAGGACAGGTCAGGAAACACCATATATTTT
NA	TRBV6-5	TRBJ2-1	NA	CASRRASYNEQFF	TGTGCCAGCAGGAGGGCCTCCTACAATGAGCAGTTCTTC
TRBD1	TRBV29-1	TRBJ1-2	once	CSVLRQGEVANYGYTF	TGCAGCGTTCTCAGACAGGGGGAAGTGGCTAACTATGGCTACACCTTC
TRBD1	TRBV11-2	TRBJ1-6	NA	CASSLRGTGYSSYNSPLHF	TGTGCCAGCAGCTTAAGGGGGACAGGATACAGCTCCTATAATTCACCCCTCCACTTT
TRBD1	TRBV18	TRBJ2-5	NA	CASSPGQGHTETQYF	TGTGCCAGCTCCCCTGGACAGGGGCACACGGAGACCCAGTACTTC
TRBD2	TRBV7-2	TRBJ2-1	NA	CASSYSGLAGGLYYNEQFF	TGTGCCAGCAGCTATTCGGGACTAGCGGGGGGGTTGTACTACAATGAGCAGTTCTTC
NA	TRBV7-3	TRBJ2-3	NA	CASSLTKSTDTQYF	TGTGCCAGCAGCTTAACGAAAAGCACAGATACGCAGTATTTT
NA	TRBV29-1	TRBJ1-2	NA	CSVQKETGNWAYGYTF	TGCAGCGTACAGAAAGAAACAGGGAATTGGGCCTATGGCTACACCTTC
NA	TRBV27	TRBJ1-2	NA	CASSLSTANYGYTF	TGTGCCAGCAGTTTATCGACAGCTAACTATGGCTACACCTTC
NA	TRBV27	TRBJ2-3	NA	CASTTGLDTQYF	TGTGCCAGCACCACAGGGTTGGATACGCAGTATTTT
TRBD1	TRBV5-6	TRBJ1-3	NA	CASSLTRDRGLSTIYF	TGTGCCAGCAGCTTAACCCGGGACAGGGGATTAAGCACCATATATTTT
NA	TRBV19	TRBJ2-7	NA	CASSMGGARYEQYF	TGTGCCAGTAGTATGGGGGGGGCGCGTTACGAGCAGTACTTC
TRBD2	TRBV5-1	TRBJ2-1	NA	CASSLFFATSGGAYNEQFF	TGCGCCAGCAGCCTGTTCTTTGCCACTAGCGGGGGGGCGTACAATGAGCAGTTCTTC
NA	TRBV5-6	TRBJ1-5	NA	CASSLGPGGDQPQHF	TGTGCCAGCAGCTTGGGGCCCGGTGGGGATCAGCCCCAGCATTTT
TRBD2	TRBV5-4	TRBJ2-1	NA	CASRVNQRGSYNEQFF	TGTGCCAGCAGAGTAAATCAGCGGGGATCCTACAATGAGCAGTTCTTC
NA	TRBV18	TRBJ1-2	NA	CASSLGRRDNYGYTF	TGTGCCAGCTCACTCGGACGGAGGGATAACTATGGCTACACCTTC
NA	TRBV5-1	TRBJ2-7	NA	CASSLVVGRAGSYEQYF	TGCGCCAGCAGCTTGGTTGTCGGCCGGGCAGGGTCCTACGAGCAGTACTTC
NA	TRBV28	TRBJ2-7	NA	CASSLYLYEQYF	TGTGCCAGCAGTTTATACCTATACGAGCAGTACTTC
TRBD2	TRBV18	TRBJ2-7	NA	CASSPSGGTSWKQYF	TGTGCCAGCTCACCTTCGGGGGGTACGTCCTGGAAGCAGTACTTC
NA	TRBV9	TRBJ1-4	NA	CASSVKGSDRNEKLFF	TGTGCCAGCAGCGTAAAGGGGTCGGACCGAAATGAAAAACTGTTTTTT
TRBD2	TRBV11-2	TRBJ2-1	NA	CASSFVAGAHEQFF	TGTGCCAGCAGCTTCGTGGCGGGAGCGCATGAGCAGTTCTTC
TRBD2	TRBV7-9	TRBJ2-1	NA	CASSIGTSGRRMEQFF	TGTGCCAGCAGCATCGGTACTAGCGGGAGAAGAATGGAGCAGTTCTTC
NA	TRBV20-1	TRBJ2-3	NA	CSAKWDTQYF	TGCAGTGCTAAGTGGGATACGCAGTATTTT
NA	TRBV2	TRBJ1-2	NA	CASSEYGSTTLYGYTF	TGTGCCAGCAGTGAGTACGGTTCTACCACCCTCTATGGCTACACCTTC